This T cell receptor (beta chain) originates from a study of cytomegalovirus exposure and HLA in healthy donors. V lost 0 bases to trimming and J lost 6 bases, with 5 bases between them. This CDR3 region has 11 residues. From germline, CDR1 is GTSNPN and CDR2 SVGIG (reference sequence). Vbeta (60) and Jbeta (13) primers were used in the PCR. Assay used: immunoSEQ multiplex PCR; TCRdb lists only in-frame clones, some missing. The data hold more than 90,000 clones, with approximately 69% observed a single time. The sequencing input was PBMCs. J is TRBJ1-2 and V is TRBV30; D remains unclear. The receptor's source is a woman aged 50 to 60 in good health and CMV-seropositive. Here the CDR3 reads CAWSVNNGYTF. DNA for the CDR3: TGTGCCTGGAGTGTGAACAATGGCTACACCTTC.